This T cell receptor beta chain was sequenced in a study of T cell repertoires in cytomegalovirus infection. The wider study: Recently identified HLA-C-restricted and well-studied HLA-B-restricted CMV epitopes were used.

Germline V gene data show CDR1 as ENHRY and CDR2 as SYGVKD. The CDR3 spans 12 residues. Trimming stripped 8 bases from V and 5 bases from J, with 10 bases between. Each CDR3 protein gets one entry after TCRdb re-called the reads with MiXCR. The table includes 900,000 to 950,000 distinct CDR3 sequences, about 33% detected once. A note on this clonotype: The antigen is unknown.

Sequenced material: cultured CD8+ T cells from PBMCs, taken from culture after CMV antigen stimulation. The gene calls are TRBV10-3 and TRBJ1-5; no firm D call. The sequence derives from a human donor in good health (CMV status not recorded). Some clones in this sample may be carry-over from other donors' samples. CDR3 amino acids: CAIGNIDQPQHF. The CDR3 nucleotides read TGTGCCATCGGCAACATCGATCAGCCCCAGCATTTT.